The following is a T cell receptor (beta chain) sequence with its context. The data are from a study of control samples from healthy donors and cancer patients. The V gene end was trimmed by 1 base and the J gene end by 7 bases; junction bases not matched to a gene: 3. The CDR3 has 14 amino acids. Per the germline V gene, CDR1 is KGHSH and CDR2 is LQKENI. Method: immunoSEQ multiplex PCR; TCRdb's copy keeps in-frame clones and lacks some. The sample consists of 80,000 to 100,000 clones, roughly 90% of them appearing once. Sequenced input: blood. The sequence was obtained from a human donor in good health. The donor label of this sample is uncertain. The chain employs TRBV18 and TRBJ1-4; 7 bases match TRBD1. Here the CDR3 reads CASSPRQGGEKLFF. For the CDR3, the DNA is TGTGCCAGCTCACCACGACAGGGTGGTGAAAAACTGTTTTTT.